This entry lists 8 T cell receptor beta chains sequenced from one sample in a study of OX40 agonist ivuxolimab in advanced cancers. Assay: immunoSEQ multiplex PCR; the TCRdb copy retains only in-frame clones and omits some. Of 60,000 to 65,000 clones in the sample, roughly 90% are singletons; the top ten hold roughly 0.45%. The source material was CD4+ or CD8+ T cells sorted from blood, sampled in a trial of the OX40 agonist ivuxolimab. The receptors come from an adult with an advanced solid tumor such as melanoma, head and neck, liver or kidney cancer.

In nucleotides, the CDR3 is TGTGCCAGCAGTCCAAACCAGGGGCTGGGGACCCAGTACTTC. Translating gives CASSPNQGLGTQYF. This chain connects TRBV7-2 to TRBJ2-5; perhaps TRBD1 as D (6 bases). The germline gives CDR1 SGHTA, CDR2 FQGNSA. V gave up 6 bases and J gave up 7 bases, with 18 bases separating them. The CDR3 runs 14 residues.

The chain links TRBV10-3 to TRBJ1-4, with D maybe TRBD1 (6 bases). Germline V lookup: CDR1 ENHRY, CDR2 SYGVKD. V was cut by 3 bases and J by 5 bases, with 10 bases left in between. The CDR3 contains 14 residues. The CDR3 DNA reads TGTGCCATCAGTGAACGGGGGACAAATGAAAAACTGTTTTTT. Its protein is CAISERGTNEKLFF.

The chain uses TRBV30 and TRBJ2-7; D may be TRBD2 (6 bases). Germline lookup yields CDR1 GTSNPN and CDR2 SVGIG (reference sequence). This CDR3 contains 11 residues. V gave up 0 bases and J gave up 8 bases, with 8 bases separating them. The CDR3 DNA sequence: TGTGCCTGGAGTGTTGGAGGGCAGCAGTACTTC. It translates to CAWSVGGQQYF.

This sequence joins TRBV2 and TRBJ2-3, with D possibly matching TRBD1 (5 bases). This CDR3 has 15 amino acids. Trimming removed 3 bases at V and 2 bases at J, with 12 bases between. Germline V gene data show CDR1 as SNHLY and CDR2 as FYNNEI. DNA of the CDR3: TGTGCCAGCAGTGATTATACAGGCACCACAGATACGCAGTATTTT. As protein: CASSDYTGTTDTQYF. The whole variable domain, remainder taken from reference TRBV2 and TRBJ2-3, is EPEVTQTPSHQVTQMGQEVILRCVPISNHLYFYWYRQILGQKVEFLVSFYNNEISEKSEIFDDQFSVERPDGSNFTLKIRSTKLEDSAMYFCASSDYTGTTDTQYFGPGTRLTVL.

This chain links TRBV21-1 with TRBJ1-2. TRBV21-1 is a known pseudogene. This CDR3 has 19 residues. The CDR3: CASSKSSGPAVGLNYGYTF. In DNA form, the CDR3 reads TGTGCCAGCAGCAAGAGTTCGGGACCGGCCGTTGGGTTGAATTATGGCTACACCTTC.

The rearrangement uses TRBV19 and TRBJ2-3; 7 bases are shared with TRBD1. The CDR3 contains 14 residues. Trimming removed 4 bases from V and 5 bases from J; junction bases left unmatched: 6. The germline V gene has CDR1 LNHDA and CDR2 SQIVND (reference sequence). As DNA, the CDR3 is TGTGCCAGTAGTAACAGGGGCTTTGAAGATACGCAGTATTTT. Translated, it gives CASSNRGFEDTQYF.

The rearrangement uses TRBV19 and TRBJ2-2; a possible D gene is TRBD2 (6 bases). Trimming left V 4 bases short and J 5 bases short, with 17 bases between. CDR1 LNHDA and CDR2 SQIVND come from the germline V gene (reference sequence). CDR3 size: 16 residues. This CDR3 reads CASSSSGSLGTGELFF. In DNA, the CDR3 is TGTGCCAGTAGTAGTAGCGGCTCCTTGGGGACCGGGGAGCTGTTTTTT.

This rearrangement joins TRBV25-1 to TRBJ2-5; 8 nucleotides line up with TRBD1. The CDR3 spans 15 residues. J gave up 4 bases and V 2 bases, and 6 bases lay outside the gene matches. CDR1 is MGHDK, CDR2 SYGVNS, per germline. CDR3 sequence (DNA): TGTGCCAGCAGTGAAATAGACAGGGGTGGAGAGACCCAGTACTTC. Amino acids: CASSEIDRGGETQYF.